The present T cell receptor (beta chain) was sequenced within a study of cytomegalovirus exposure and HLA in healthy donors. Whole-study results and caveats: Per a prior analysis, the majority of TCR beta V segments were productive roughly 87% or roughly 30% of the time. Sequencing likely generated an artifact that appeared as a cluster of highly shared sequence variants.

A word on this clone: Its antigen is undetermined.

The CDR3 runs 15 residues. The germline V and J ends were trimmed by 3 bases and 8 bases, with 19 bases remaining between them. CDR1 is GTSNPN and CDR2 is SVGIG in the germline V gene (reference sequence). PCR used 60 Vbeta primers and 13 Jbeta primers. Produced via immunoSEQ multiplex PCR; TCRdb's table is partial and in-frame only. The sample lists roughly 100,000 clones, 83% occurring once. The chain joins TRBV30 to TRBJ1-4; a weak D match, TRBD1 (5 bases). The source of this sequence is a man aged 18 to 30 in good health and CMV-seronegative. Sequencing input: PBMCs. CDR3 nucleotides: TGTGCCTGGAGGGGGGGAAGCAGTACTCAAGAAAAACTGTTTTTT. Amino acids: CAWRGGSSTQEKLFF.